These T cell receptor beta chains were read from a single sample in a study of brain T cells in children with intractable seizures. Clones were sequenced by immunoSEQ multiplex PCR, and TCRdb holds only the in-frame ones, with some missing. The sample has hundreds of thousands of clones; 93% are singletons. Sequences were derived from peripheral blood, sampled less than 6 months after surgery. Receptors originate from a boy in the first two years of life with tuberous sclerosis and intractable seizures. CDR3s include the opening cysteine and the closing phenylalanine or tryptophan. The D gene is left open where the match is weak. Size values are once, few and many counts, or a class for expanded clones, and some rows have none.

d_call,v_call,j_call,clone_size,cdr3_nt,cdr3_aa
-,TRBV30,TRBJ1-2,-,TGTGCCTGGAGCTCAACAGAAAACTATGGCTACACCTTC,CAWSSTENYGYTF
-,TRBV5-8,TRBJ1-6,-,TGTGCTACCTCGGAGAGAGAATATAATTCACCCCTCCACTTT,CATSEREYNSPLHF
-,TRBV6-6,TRBJ2-6,-,TGTGCCAGCAGTCGAAGGACAGCCTCTGGGGCCAACGTCCTGACTTTC,CASSRRTASGANVLTF
TRBD2,TRBV9,TRBJ2-1,-,TGTGCCAGCAGCGGCGGACTAGCGGGGGTCTCGTACAATGAGCAGTTCTTC,CASSGGLAGVSYNEQFF
TRBD1,TRBV5-6,TRBJ2-7,-,TGTGCCAGCAGCTTGATACGCCGGGACAGAGACTACGAGCAGTACTTC,CASSLIRRDRDYEQYF
TRBD1,TRBV5-5,TRBJ2-1,-,TGTGCCAGCAGCTTGCGAGTACCGGACAGGGGCAATGAGCAGTTCTTC,CASSLRVPDRGNEQFF
-,TRBV7-3,TRBJ1-5,few,TGTGCCAGCAGCTTAGCCGGGAATAGCAATCAGCCCCAGCATTTT,CASSLAGNSNQPQHF
-,TRBV7-9,TRBJ2-2,-,TGTGCCAGCCCAGGGATTCTAGATCATACCGGGGAGCTGTTTTTT,CASPGILDHTGELFF
-,TRBV19,TRBJ2-7,-,TGTGCCAGTAGTATAGATCTTCAGGGTTACGAGCAGTACTTC,CASSIDLQGYEQYF
TRBD2,TRBV18,TRBJ2-1,-,TGTGCCAGCTCACCCGTAGCGGGAGGGCCGGGTGAGCAGTTCTTC,CASSPVAGGPGEQFF
TRBD1,TRBV9,TRBJ2-1,-,TGTGCCAGCAGCGCCCCGGGACAGGGATCTGAGCAGTTCTTC,CASSAPGQGSEQFF
-,TRBV27,TRBJ1-5,-,TGTGCCAGCAGTTTAGCAGGGACCAATCAGCCCCAGCATTTT,CASSLAGTNQPQHF
TRBD2,TRBV5-1,TRBJ2-3,-,TGCGCCAGCAGCTTGGCAAGGACTAGCGTAGCCCCAGATACGCAGTATTTT,CASSLARTSVAPDTQYF
-,TRBV9,TRBJ1-1,-,TGTGCCAGCAGCGTAGGCGATTTTGGGTCGCTCACTGAAGCTTTCTTT,CASSVGDFGSLTEAFF
-,TRBV27,TRBJ2-7,-,TGTGCCAGCAGTTTGGCTCCCTCCTACGAGCAGTACTTC,CASSLAPSYEQYF
-,TRBV5-5,TRBJ1-2,-,TGTGCCAGCAGCTTGGAGATAAGGAACTATGGCTACACCTTC,CASSLEIRNYGYTF
TRBD2,TRBV28,TRBJ2-7,-,TGTGCCAGCACCCCTGGGGGGGAGGGCCGCGAGCAGTACTTC,CASTPGGEGREQYF
-,TRBV7-2,TRBJ1-5,-,TGTGCCAGCAGCTTAGCCAGCAATAGCAATCAGCCCCAGCATTTT,CASSLASNSNQPQHF
-,TRBV6-5,TRBJ1-1,-,TGTGCCAGCGATTGGGACTCGAGGGGGGACACTGAAGCTTTCTTT,CASDWDSRGDTEAFF
TRBD2,TRBV3-1/TRBV3-2,TRBJ2-2,once,TGTGCCAGCAGCCGAAATATAGCGGGAGGGACCGGGGAGCTGTTTTTT,CASSRNIAGGTGELFF
-,TRBV20-1,TRBJ1-1,-,TGCAGTGCTATGGGGTACACTGAAGCTTTCTTT,CSAMGYTEAFF
TRBD1,TRBV24-1,TRBJ2-7,once,TGTGCCACCAGTGATTCAGACAGGGAATACTACGAGCAGTACTTC,CATSDSDREYYEQYF
-,TRBV4-1,TRBJ1-1,-,TGCGCCAGCAGCCAAATCGAAAGGGACAACACTGAAGCTTTCTTT,CASSQIERDNTEAFF
-,TRBV5-1,TRBJ1-3,-,TGCGCCAGCGGGTCGGGGGCTGGAAACACCATATATTTT,CASGSGAGNTIYF
-,TRBV19,TRBJ1-5,-,TGTGCCAGTAGTTTTCAACAGGTACTCAATCAGCCCCAGCATTTT,CASSFQQVLNQPQHF
TRBD2,TRBV19,TRBJ2-7,-,TGTGCCAGTAGTCCGATGGGACTAGCGGGACCCCAAGGGTACGAGCAGTACTTC,CASSPMGLAGPQGYEQYF
-,TRBV30,TRBJ1-1,-,TGTGCCTGGAGTGTCTGGGGTACGAACACTGAAGCTTTCTTT,CAWSVWGTNTEAFF
-,TRBV28,TRBJ2-1,-,TGTGCCAGCAGTTTAGTGCGGCGGGCCTCCTACAATGAGCAGTTCTTC,CASSLVRRASYNEQFF
-,TRBV12-3/TRBV12-4,TRBJ2-5,-,TGTGCCAGCAGTTTGGCGTTGGGAGAGACCCAGTACTTC,CASSLALGETQYF
-,TRBV14,TRBJ2-7,-,TGTGCCAGCAGCCAAGACTTGTGGCGGGACGAGCAGTACTTC,CASSQDLWRDEQYF
-,TRBV23-1,TRBJ1-5,-,TGCGCCAGCAGTCACCGCAGGGGCGGTCAGCCCCAGCATTTT,CASSHRRGGQPQHF
-,TRBV6-5,TRBJ1-1,-,TGTGCCAGCAGTTACAAAAATGAAGCTTTCTTT,CASSYKNEAFF
TRBD1,TRBV6-5,TRBJ2-4,-,TGTGCCAGCAGTTACTCCGGGACAGGGGCACAAAACATTCAGTACTTC,CASSYSGTGAQNIQYF